The next 6 T cell receptor beta chains were all read from a single sample in a study of T cell repertoires in cytomegalovirus infection. Which antigens these TCRs recognize remains unknown. TCRdb processed the reads anew with MiXCR; each CDR3 protein has one entry. The table records some 940,000 distinct CDR3 sequences, roughly 31% of them present only once. The sequencing used cultured CD8+ T cells from PBMCs, collected from culture after CMV antigen stimulation. Source of these receptors: a human donor in good health (CMV status not recorded). Some clones in this sample may be carry-over from other donors' samples.

V is TRBV7-9 and J is TRBJ1-1; D ambiguous. Per the germline V gene, CDR1 is SEHNR and CDR2 is FQNEAQ (reference sequence). This CDR3 region has 15 residues. The V end was cut by 1 base, the J end by 2 bases, with 11 bases between. CDR3 loop: CASSLGYSHNTEAFF. The CDR3 DNA reads as TGTGCCAGCAGCTTAGGGTACTCTCACAACACTGAAGCTTTCTTT.

This chain connects TRBV23-1 to TRBJ2-3; possible D gene TRBD1, 6 bases. TRBV23-1 is known as an ORF, though its function is uncertain. Trimming stripped 1 base from V and 2 bases from J, with 13 bases between. The CDR3 extends over 16 amino acids. CDR3 nucleotide sequence: TGCGCCAGCAGTCAATTCAGCCAGGGGACCACAGATACGCAGTATTTT. This encodes CASSQFSQGTTDTQYF.

Points on this clonotype: An end of the junction differs from the germline gene, which may be a read error. The chain has TRBV7-2 and TRBJ1-1, with 10 bases fitting TRBD1. There are 18 residues in the CDR3. Germline CDR1 and CDR2: SGHTA and FQGNSA. CDR3 sequence: CAGSYGTGEYPLNTEAFF. CDR3 DNA sequence: TGTGCCGGCAGCTACGGGACAGGGGAATATCCCCTGAACACTGAAGCTTTCTTT. Looking up the rest from reference TRBV7-2 and TRBJ1-1 gives the full variable domain: GAGVSQSPSNKVTEKGKDVELRCDPISGHTALYWYRQSLGQGLEFLIYFQGNSAPDKSGLPSDRFSAERTGGSVSTLTIQRTQQEDSAVYLCAGSYGTGEYPLNTEAFFGQGTRLTVV.

The chain joins TRBV7-9 to TRBJ2-1; TRBD1 aligns across 10 bases. The CDR3 extends over 20 amino acids. V shed 5 bases, J shed 7 bases, and the junction held 23 bases outside the gene matches. The germline V gene encodes CDR1 SEHNR and CDR2 FQNEAQ (reference sequence). CDR3 nucleotide sequence: TGTGCCAGCAGCACAACCCGGGACAGGGGTAGGATTAATGGGATTAATGAGCAGTTCTTC. Amino acids: CASSTTRDRGRINGINEQFF.

This clonotype has just a few counts. The V and J genes are TRBV2 and TRBJ2-2; perhaps TRBD1 as D (5 bases). V was cut by 6 bases and J by 3 bases, with 14 bases left in between. This CDR3 comprises 15 residues. Germline loops: CDR1 SNHLY, CDR2 FYNNEI. CDR3 sequence (DNA): TGTGCCAGCAGAGCCAGGGATTTAGACACCGGGGAGCTGTTTTTT. Translating gives CASRARDLDTGELFF.

This clonotype was found a few times. The V gene is TRBV25-1, the J gene TRBJ2-3; a possible D gene is TRBD2 (5 bases). The CDR3 is 14 residues long. The germline CDR1 and CDR2 sequences are MGHDK and SYGVNS. The V end lost 11 bases, the J end lost 3 bases, and 18 bases lay between the germline ends. The DNA for the CDR3 is TGTGCCTCGCAGGAGAGGGTTGTTACAGATACGCAGTATTTT. It is translated as CASQERVVTDTQYF.